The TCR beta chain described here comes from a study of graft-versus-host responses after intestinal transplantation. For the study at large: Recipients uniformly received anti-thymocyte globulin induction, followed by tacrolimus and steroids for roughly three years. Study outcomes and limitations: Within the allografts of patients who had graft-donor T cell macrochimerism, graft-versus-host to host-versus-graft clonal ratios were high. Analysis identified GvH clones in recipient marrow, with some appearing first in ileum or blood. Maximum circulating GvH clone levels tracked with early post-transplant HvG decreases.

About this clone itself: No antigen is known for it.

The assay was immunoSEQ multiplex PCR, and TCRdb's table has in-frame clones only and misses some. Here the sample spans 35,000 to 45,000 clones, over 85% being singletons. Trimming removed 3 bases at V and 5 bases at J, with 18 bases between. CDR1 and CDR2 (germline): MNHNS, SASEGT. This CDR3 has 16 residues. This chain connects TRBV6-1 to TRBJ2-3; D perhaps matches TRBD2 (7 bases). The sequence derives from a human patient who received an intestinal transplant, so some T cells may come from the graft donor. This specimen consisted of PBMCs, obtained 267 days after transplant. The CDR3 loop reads CASSDPWWGGRDTQYF. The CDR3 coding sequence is TGTGCCAGCAGTGACCCCTGGTGGGGGGGGCGAGATACGCAGTATTTT.